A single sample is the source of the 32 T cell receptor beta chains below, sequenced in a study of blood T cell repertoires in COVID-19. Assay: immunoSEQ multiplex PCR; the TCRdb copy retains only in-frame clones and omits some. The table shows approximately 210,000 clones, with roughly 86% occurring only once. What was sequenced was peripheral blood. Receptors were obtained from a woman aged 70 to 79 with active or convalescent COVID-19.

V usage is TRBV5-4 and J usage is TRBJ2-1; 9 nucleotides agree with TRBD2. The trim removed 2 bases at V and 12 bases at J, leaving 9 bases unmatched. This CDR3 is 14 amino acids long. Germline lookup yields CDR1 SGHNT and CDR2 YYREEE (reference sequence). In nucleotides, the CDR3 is TGTGCCAGCAGCTTAAGGGCTAGCGGGATCGGGCAGTTCTTC. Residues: CASSLRASGIGQFF.

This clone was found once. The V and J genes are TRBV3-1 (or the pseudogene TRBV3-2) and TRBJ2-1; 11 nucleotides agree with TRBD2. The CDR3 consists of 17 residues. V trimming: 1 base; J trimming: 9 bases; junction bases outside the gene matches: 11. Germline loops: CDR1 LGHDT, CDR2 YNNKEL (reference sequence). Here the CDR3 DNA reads TGTGCCAGCAGCCAAGGAGGTCCGGGACTAGCGGAGGCTGAGCAGTTCTTC. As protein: CASSQGGPGLAEAEQFF.

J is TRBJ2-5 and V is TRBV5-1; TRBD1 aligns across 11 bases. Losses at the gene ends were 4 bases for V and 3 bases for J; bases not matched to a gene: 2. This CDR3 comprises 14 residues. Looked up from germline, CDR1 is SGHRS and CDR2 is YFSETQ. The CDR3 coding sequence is TGCGCCAGCAGCAGGGACAGGGGGGAAGAGACCCAGTACTTC. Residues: CASSRDRGEETQYF. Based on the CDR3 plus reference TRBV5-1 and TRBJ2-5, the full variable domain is KAGVTQTPRYLIKTRGQQVTLSCSPISGHRSVSWYQQTPGQGLQFLFEYFSETQRNKGNFPGRFSGRQFSNSRSEMNVSTLELGDSALYLCASSRDRGEETQYFGPGTRLLVL.

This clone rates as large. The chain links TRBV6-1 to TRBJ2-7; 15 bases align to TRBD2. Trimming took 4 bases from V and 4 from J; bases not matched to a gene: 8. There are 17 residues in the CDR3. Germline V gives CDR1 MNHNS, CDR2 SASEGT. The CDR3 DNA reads TGTGCCAGCAGTGGGACTAGCGGGAGGGCCGAGGTTTACGAGCAGTACTTC. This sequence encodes CASSGTSGRAEVYEQYF.

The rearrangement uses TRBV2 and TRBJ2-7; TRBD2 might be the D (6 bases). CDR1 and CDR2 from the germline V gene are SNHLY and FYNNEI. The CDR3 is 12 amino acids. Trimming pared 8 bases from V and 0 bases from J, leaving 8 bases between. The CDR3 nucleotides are TGTGCCAGCGGGACTTCCTCCTACGAGCAGTACTTC. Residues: CASGTSSYEQYF.

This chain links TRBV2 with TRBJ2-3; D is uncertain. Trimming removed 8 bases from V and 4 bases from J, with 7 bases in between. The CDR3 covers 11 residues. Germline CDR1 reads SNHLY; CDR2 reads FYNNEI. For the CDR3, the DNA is TGTGCCAGCTTAGCTGCAGATACGCAGTATTTT. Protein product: CASLAADTQYF.

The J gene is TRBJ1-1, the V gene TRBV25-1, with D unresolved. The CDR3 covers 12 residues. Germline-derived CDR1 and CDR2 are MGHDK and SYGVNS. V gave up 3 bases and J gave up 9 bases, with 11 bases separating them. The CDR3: CASSEREFKAFF. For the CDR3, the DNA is TGTGCCAGCAGTGAGCGGGAATTCAAAGCTTTCTTT.

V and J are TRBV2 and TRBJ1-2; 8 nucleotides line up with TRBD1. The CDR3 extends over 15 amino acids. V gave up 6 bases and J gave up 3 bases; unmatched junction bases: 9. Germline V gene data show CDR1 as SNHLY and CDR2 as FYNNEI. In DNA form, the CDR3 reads TGTGCCAGCAGAGCCGCTTGGACAGGGCACTATGGCTACACCTTC. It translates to CASRAAWTGHYGYTF. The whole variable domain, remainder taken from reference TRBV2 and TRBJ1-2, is EPEVTQTPSHQVTQMGQEVILRCVPISNHLYFYWYRQILGQKVEFLVSFYNNEISEKSEIFDDQFSVERPDGSNFTLKIRSTKLEDSAMYFCASRAAWTGHYGYTFGSGTRLTVV.

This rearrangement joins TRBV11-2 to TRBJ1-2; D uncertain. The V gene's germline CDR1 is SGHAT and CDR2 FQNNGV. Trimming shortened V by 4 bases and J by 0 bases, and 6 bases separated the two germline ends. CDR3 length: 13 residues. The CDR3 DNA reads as TGTGCCAGCAGCTACACAGCTAACTATGGCTACACCTTC. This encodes CASSYTANYGYTF. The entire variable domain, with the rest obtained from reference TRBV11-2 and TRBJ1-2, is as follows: EAGVAQSPRYKIIEKRQSVAFWCNPISGHATLYWYQQILGQGPKLLIQFQNNGVVDDSQLPKDRFSAERLKGVDSTLKIQPAKLEDSAVYLCASSYTANYGYTFGSGTRLTVV.

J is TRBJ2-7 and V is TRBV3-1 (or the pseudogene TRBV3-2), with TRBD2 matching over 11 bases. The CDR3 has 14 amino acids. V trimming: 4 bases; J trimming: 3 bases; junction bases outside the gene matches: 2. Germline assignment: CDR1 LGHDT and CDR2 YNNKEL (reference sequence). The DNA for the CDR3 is TGTGCCAGCAGCCCGGGACTAGCGGTCTACGAGCAGTACTTC. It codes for CASSPGLAVYEQYF.

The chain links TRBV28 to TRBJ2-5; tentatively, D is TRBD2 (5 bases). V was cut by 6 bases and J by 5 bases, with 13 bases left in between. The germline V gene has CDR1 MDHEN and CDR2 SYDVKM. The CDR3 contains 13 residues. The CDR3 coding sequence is TGTGCCAGCAGGACTATTGTAAAGGAGACCCAGTACTTC. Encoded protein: CASRTIVKETQYF. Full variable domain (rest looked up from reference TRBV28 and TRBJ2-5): DVKVTQSSRYLVKRTGEKVFLECVQDMDHENMFWYRQDPGLGLRLIYFSYDVKMKEKGDIPEGYSVSREKKERFSLILESASTNQTSMYLCASRTIVKETQYFGPGTRLLVL.

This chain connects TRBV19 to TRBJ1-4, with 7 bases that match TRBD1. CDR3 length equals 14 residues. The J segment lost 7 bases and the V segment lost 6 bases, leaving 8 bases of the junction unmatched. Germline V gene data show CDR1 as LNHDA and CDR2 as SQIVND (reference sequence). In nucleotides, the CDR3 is TGTGCCAGTAGGACACAGGGGAAGGGTGAAAAACTGTTTTTT. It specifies CASRTQGKGEKLFF.

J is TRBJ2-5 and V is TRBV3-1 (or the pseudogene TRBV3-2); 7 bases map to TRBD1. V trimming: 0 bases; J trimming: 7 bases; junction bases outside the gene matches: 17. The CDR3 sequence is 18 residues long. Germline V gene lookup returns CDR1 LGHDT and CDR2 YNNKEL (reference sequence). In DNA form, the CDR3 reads TGTGCCAGCAGCCAAGATCCGTGGACAGGTCGAACCTGGGGGACCCAGTACTTC. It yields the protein CASSQDPWTGRTWGTQYF.

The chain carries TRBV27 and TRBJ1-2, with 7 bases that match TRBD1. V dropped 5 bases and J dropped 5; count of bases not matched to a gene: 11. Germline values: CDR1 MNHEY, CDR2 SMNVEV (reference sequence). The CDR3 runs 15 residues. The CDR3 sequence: CASSRTGAPRYGYTF. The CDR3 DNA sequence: TGTGCCAGCAGTAGAACAGGGGCGCCAAGGTATGGCTACACCTTC.

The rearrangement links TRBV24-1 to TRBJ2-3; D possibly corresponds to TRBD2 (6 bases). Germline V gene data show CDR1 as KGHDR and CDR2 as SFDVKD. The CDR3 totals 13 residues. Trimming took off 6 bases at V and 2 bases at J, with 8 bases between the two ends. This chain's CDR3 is CATSKDYTDTQYF. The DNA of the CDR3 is TGTGCCACCAGTAAGGACTACACAGATACGCAGTATTTT.

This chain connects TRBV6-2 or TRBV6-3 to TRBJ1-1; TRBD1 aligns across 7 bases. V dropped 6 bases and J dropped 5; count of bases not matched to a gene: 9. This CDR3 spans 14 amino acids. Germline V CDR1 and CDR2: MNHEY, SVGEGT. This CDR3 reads CASSMTTGRTEAFF. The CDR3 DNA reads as TGTGCCAGCAGCATGACGACAGGGCGGACTGAAGCTTTCTTT.

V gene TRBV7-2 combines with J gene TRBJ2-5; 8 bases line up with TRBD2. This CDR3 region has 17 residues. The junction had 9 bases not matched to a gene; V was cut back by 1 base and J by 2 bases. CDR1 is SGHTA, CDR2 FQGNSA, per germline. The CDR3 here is CASSLGFSGTPQETQYF. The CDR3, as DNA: TGTGCCAGCAGCTTAGGGTTTAGCGGGACCCCGCAAGAGACCCAGTACTTC.

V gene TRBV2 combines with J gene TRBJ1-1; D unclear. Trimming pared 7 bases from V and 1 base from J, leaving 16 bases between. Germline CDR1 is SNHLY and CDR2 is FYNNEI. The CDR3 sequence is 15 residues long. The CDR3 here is CASNHPGATNTEAFF. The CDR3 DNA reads TGTGCCAGCAACCACCCAGGCGCTACGAACACTGAAGCTTTCTTT.

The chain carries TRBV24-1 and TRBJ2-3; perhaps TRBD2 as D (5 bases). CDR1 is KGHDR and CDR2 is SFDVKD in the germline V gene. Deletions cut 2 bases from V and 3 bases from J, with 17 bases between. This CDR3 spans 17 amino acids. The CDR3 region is CATSDSLAAGRTDTQYF. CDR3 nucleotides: TGTGCCACCAGTGATTCCCTGGCGGCGGGTCGAACAGATACGCAGTATTTT.

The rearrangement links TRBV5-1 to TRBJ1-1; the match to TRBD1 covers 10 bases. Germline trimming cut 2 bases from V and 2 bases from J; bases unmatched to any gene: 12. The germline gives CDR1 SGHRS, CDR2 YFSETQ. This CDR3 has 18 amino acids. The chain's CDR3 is CASSFMRQGALSNTEAFF. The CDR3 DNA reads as TGCGCCAGCAGCTTTATGCGACAGGGGGCGTTAAGTAACACTGAAGCTTTCTTT.

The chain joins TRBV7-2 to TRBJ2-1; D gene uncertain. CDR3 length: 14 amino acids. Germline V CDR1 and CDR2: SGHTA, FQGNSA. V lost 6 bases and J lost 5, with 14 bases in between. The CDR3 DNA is TGTGCCAGCAGTCCCGATAGCCGAGACAATGAGCAGTTCTTC. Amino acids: CASSPDSRDNEQFF.

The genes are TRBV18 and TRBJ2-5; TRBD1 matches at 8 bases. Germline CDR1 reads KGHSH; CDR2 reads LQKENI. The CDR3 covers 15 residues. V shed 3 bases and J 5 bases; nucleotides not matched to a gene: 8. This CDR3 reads CASSPQTGASETQYF. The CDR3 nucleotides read TGTGCCAGCTCACCTCAGACAGGGGCATCGGAGACCCAGTACTTC.

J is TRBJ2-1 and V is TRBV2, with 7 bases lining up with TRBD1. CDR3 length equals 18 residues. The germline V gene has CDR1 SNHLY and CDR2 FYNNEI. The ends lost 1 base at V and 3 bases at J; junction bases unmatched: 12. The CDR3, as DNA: TGTGCCAGCAGTGAAGGGGGAAGGGGGCCCTTCCTCTACAATGAGCAGTTCTTC. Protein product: CASSEGGRGPFLYNEQFF. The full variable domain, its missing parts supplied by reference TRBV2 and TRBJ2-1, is EPEVTQTPSHQVTQMGQEVILRCVPISNHLYFYWYRQILGQKVEFLVSFYNNEISEKSEIFDDQFSVERPDGSNFTLKIRSTKLEDSAMYFCASSEGGRGPFLYNEQFFGPGTRLTVL.

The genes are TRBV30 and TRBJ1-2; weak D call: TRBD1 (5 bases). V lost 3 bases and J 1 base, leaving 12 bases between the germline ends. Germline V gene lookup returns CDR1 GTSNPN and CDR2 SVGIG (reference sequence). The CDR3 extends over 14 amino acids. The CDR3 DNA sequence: TGTGCCTGGAGAACGGACACCCGTAACTATGGCTACACCTTC. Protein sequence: CAWRTDTRNYGYTF.

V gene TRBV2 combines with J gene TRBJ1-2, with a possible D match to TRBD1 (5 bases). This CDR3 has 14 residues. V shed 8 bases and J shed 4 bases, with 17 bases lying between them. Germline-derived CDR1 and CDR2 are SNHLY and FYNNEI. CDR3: CASCRSTGLYGYTF. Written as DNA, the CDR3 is TGTGCCAGCTGTCGATCCACAGGTCTCTATGGCTACACCTTC.

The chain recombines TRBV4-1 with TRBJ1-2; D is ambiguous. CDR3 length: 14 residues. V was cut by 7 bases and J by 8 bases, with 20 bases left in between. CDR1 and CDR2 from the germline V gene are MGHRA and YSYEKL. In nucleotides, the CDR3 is TGCGCCAGCAACACCCAGCCCTCGGGTGAGGGCTACACCTTC. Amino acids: CASNTQPSGEGYTF.

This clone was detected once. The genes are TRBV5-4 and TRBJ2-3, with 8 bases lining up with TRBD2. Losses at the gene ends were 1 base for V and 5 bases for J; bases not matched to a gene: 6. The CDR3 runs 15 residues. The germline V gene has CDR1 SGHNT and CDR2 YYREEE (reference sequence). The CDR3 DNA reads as TGTGCCAGCAGCTTGATTCGGGAGGGACTAGATACGCAGTATTTT. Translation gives CASSLIREGLDTQYF.

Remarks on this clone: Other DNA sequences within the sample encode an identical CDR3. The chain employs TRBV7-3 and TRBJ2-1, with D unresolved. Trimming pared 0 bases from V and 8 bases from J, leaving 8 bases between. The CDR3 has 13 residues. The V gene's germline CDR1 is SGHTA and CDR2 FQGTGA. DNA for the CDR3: TGTGCCAGCAGCTTAACCCGACTGGATGAGCAGTTCTTC. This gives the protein CASSLTRLDEQFF.

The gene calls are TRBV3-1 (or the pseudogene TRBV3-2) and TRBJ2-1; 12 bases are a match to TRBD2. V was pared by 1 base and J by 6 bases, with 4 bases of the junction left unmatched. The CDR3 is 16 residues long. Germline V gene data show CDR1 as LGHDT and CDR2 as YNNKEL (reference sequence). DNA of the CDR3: TGTGCCAGCAGCCAAGGCCTAGCGGGAGGGAGCAATGAGCAGTTCTTC. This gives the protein CASSQGLAGGSNEQFF.

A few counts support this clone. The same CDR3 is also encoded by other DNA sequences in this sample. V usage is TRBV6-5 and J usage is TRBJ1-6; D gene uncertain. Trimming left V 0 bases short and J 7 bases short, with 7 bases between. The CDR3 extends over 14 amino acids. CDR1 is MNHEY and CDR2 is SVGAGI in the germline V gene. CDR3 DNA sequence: TGTGCCAGCAGTTACTCGGGCGGGAATTCACCCCTCCACTTT. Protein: CASSYSGGNSPLHF.

This chain's CDR3 is CASSLTPISNEQFF. CDR3 DNA sequence: TGTGCCAGCAGCTTAACCCCAATCAGCAATGAGCAGTTCTTC. This chain links TRBV7-3 with TRBJ2-1, with D unresolved. The CDR3 covers 14 residues. The germline V gene encodes CDR1 SGHTA and CDR2 FQGTGA. Trimming removed 0 bases from V and 6 bases from J, with 9 bases in between.

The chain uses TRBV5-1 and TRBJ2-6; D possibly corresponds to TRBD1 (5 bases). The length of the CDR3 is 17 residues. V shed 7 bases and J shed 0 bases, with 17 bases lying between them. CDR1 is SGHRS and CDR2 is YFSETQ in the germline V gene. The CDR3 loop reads CASDPGQGASGANVLTF. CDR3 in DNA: TGCGCCAGCGACCCTGGACAAGGCGCCTCTGGGGCCAACGTCCTGACTTTC.